The clone carrying this TCR beta chain was seen many times. Its target is not known. Samples each yielded at least 5.5 micrograms of total RNA. This sample is drawn from a study of blood T cells in healthy people across ages. Study-level background: Capture by template switching was about one barcoded beta molecule per two T cells. Study results and caveats: There was no known CMV status for donors, so expanded clonotype changes were possibly confounded.

Trimming shortened V by 0 bases and J by 3 bases, and 9 bases separated the two germline ends. The germline gives CDR1 LGHNA, CDR2 YNFKEQ. The CDR3 consists of 15 residues. The use of a sample-barcoded 5' primer and a J-beta primer mix characterized a second PCR of roughly 6 to 11 cycles. TCRdb re-called the 5' RACE reads through MiXCR, storing one row per CDR3 protein. This sample has roughly 800,000 distinct CDR3 sequences; roughly 64% occur once, and the top ten carry around 22%. This sequence was found in a man aged 25-45 years in good health. This chain links TRBV4-2 with TRBJ2-1; TRBD2 might be the D (6 bases). The sample taken for sequencing was blood. CDR3 in DNA: TGTGCCAGCAGCCAAGATGCGGGGTACTACAATGAGCAGTTCTTC. It yields the protein CASSQDAGYYNEQFF.